This paragraph covers one T cell receptor beta chain sequence. Its antigen is undetermined. The CDR3 is 13 amino acids. Germline loops: CDR1 DFQATT, CDR2 SNEGSKA (reference sequence). Trimming cost V 4 bases and J 2 bases, with 12 bases left between them. These data belong to a study of T cells in Graves' hyperthyroidism and ophthalmopathy. Overall study results and limits: Most clonotypes expanded in thyroid above 0.001 were likewise present in blood.

TCR beta CDR3 regions were amplified from RNA transcripts. With the HTBI primer set, the TCR CDR3 went through a first round of RT-PCR. In TCRdb, the multiplex PCR reads were re-called with MiXCR into one record per CDR3 protein. The sample lists roughly 740,000 distinct CDR3 sequences, approximately 16% occurring once. Clinical symptoms, serum thyroxine, TRAb, thyroid ultrasound and orbital computed tomography informed diagnoses. The chain combines TRBV20-1 with TRBJ2-7, with D perhaps matching TRBD1 or TRBD2 (6 bases each). What was sequenced was blood. This receptor was taken from a man between 18 and 29 years old with Graves' hyperthyroidism. The CDR3 is CSAIRRDTYEQYF. The CDR3 DNA is TGCAGTGCTATTCGGAGGGACACCTACGAGCAGTACTTC.